The clone carrying this T cell receptor beta chain was picked up a small number of times. This entry belongs to a study of blood T cell repertoires in COVID-19. On the study more broadly: COVID-19 samples collected from the United States, Italy and Spain covered acute and convalescent phases. Sample material is recorded as cDNA or gDNA derived from T cells, B-cell-depleted T cells, or PBMCs.

Authors' methods: How many nucleated cells were present was estimated from reference gene primer amplification. Some clones are missing from TCRdb's copy, which holds only in-frame ones; the method was immunoSEQ multiplex PCR. V and J calls plus clone size are reproduced from that table; the DNA served to infer D and trimming. The sample yields roughly 180,000 clones, approximately 86% seen once. V gave up 3 bases and J gave up 2 bases, with 15 bases separating them. The germline CDR1 and CDR2 sequences are LGHDT and YNNKEL (reference sequence). The CDR3 runs to 16 residues. Sequencing used peripheral blood. This receptor was taken from a man in his sixties with acute or convalescent COVID-19. The chain couples TRBV3-1 (or the pseudogene TRBV3-2) to TRBJ2-3; the D is unclear. CDR3 in DNA: TGTGCCAGCAGCCAGCCCGCGGCGTCCAACACAGATACGCAGTATTTT. It yields the protein CASSQPAASNTDTQYF.